What follows are 30 T cell receptor beta chains derived from one specimen sequenced in a study of CD8 T cells in ankylosing spondylitis. TCRdb redid the calling of the 5' RACE reads with MiXCR, one entry per CDR3 protein. The sample consists of over 600,000 distinct CDR3 sequences, over 15% of them appearing once. Their specific antigens are unknown. The study, taken as a whole, reports: What seemed typical of ankylosing spondylitis blood was a TCR beta motif built from fewer than ten highly homologous variants.

Sample: blood, either unsorted or a sorted T cell fraction (not recorded which). These receptors originate from a male donor with ankylosing spondylitis.

The rearrangement joins TRBV24-1 to TRBJ2-1, with D perhaps matching TRBD2 (6 bases). The germline CDR1 and CDR2 sequences are KGHDR and SFDVKD. V gave up 7 bases and J gave up 8 bases, with 14 bases separating them. The CDR3 has 13 residues. CDR3: CATRGSASDEQFF. The DNA of the CDR3 is TGTGCCACCAGGGGTTCGGCTAGCGATGAGCAGTTCTTC.

The chain links TRBV20-1 to TRBJ2-1; 8 positions match TRBD1. V shed 5 bases and J 9 bases; nucleotides not matched to a gene: 18. The germline V gene has CDR1 DFQATT and CDR2 SNEGSKA (reference sequence). The CDR3 totals 16 residues. In nucleotides, the CDR3 is TGCAGTGCTGACCGTAGAGCGACAGGGGTTAATGGTGAGCAGTTCTTC. Translation gives CSADRRATGVNGEQFF.

V gene TRBV12-3 or TRBV12-4 combines with J gene TRBJ2-2; 13 bases map to TRBD2. V gave up 6 bases and J gave up 4 bases; unmatched junction bases: 14. There are 19 residues in the CDR3. Here the CDR3 reads CASRPFRLAGGSSTGELFF. The DNA for the CDR3 is TGTGCCAGCAGACCCTTTAGACTAGCGGGAGGTTCGAGCACCGGGGAGCTGTTTTTT.

The V gene is TRBV18, the J gene TRBJ2-4, with a possible D match to TRBD1 (5 bases). The CDR3 runs 15 residues. CDR1 and CDR2 (germline): KGHSH, LQKENI. The V gene lost 2 bases and the J gene lost 1 base, with 9 bases spanning the gap. The CDR3 DNA is TGTGCCAGCTCACCAAAAGGGGTGGCCAAAAACATTCAGTACTTC. It codes for CASSPKGVAKNIQYF.

The rearrangement joins TRBV15 to TRBJ1-5; D ambiguous. The germline V gene encodes CDR1 LNHNV and CDR2 YYDKDF (reference sequence). Trimming cost V 0 bases and J 1 base, with 10 bases left between them. This CDR3 region has 16 residues. The DNA for the CDR3 is TGTGCCACCAGCAGAGATCTAGGGAAGAGCAATCAGCCCCAGCATTTT. It yields the protein CATSRDLGKSNQPQHF.

The V and J genes are TRBV12-3 or TRBV12-4 and TRBJ2-3, with 14 bases lining up with TRBD2. This CDR3 is built from 19 residues. The V and J ends lost 10 bases and 2 bases, in that order; junction bases with no gene match: 17. CDR3 loop: CAISRDPPGLAGATDTQYF. The CDR3 nucleotides are TGTGCCATCAGCCGGGACCCCCCGGGACTAGCGGGAGCCACAGATACGCAGTATTTT.

The chain joins TRBV29-1 to TRBJ2-5; D possibly uses TRBD1 or TRBD2 (6 bases each). Germline V gives CDR1 SQVTM, CDR2 ANQGSEA. Between the trimmed V and J ends, which lost 6 bases and 3 bases, there was a span of 20 bases. The CDR3 length is 15 residues. The CDR3 region has the DNA TGCAGCGTGGCCGGTGACAGGTCGGGGGAAGAGACCCAGTACTTC. Its translation: CSVAGDRSGEETQYF.

This rearrangement joins TRBV12-3 or TRBV12-4 to TRBJ2-5, with D uncertain. With 2 bases removed from V and 9 bases from J, the gap between germline ends came to 10 bases. This CDR3 is 12 amino acids long. The CDR3: CASSLSRVAQYF. The CDR3 bases are TGTGCCAGCAGTTTATCTCGAGTGGCCCAGTACTTC.

At least ten counts were recorded for this clonotype. The chain couples TRBV12-3 or TRBV12-4 to TRBJ2-1; TRBD1 is a possible D gene (5 bases). This CDR3 contains 16 residues. V was pared by 4 bases and J by 2 bases, with 15 bases between. The CDR3 DNA follows: TGTGCCAGCAGTTCGCAGGGTGGAAGGGCCTACAATGAGCAGTTCTTC. It codes for CASSSQGGRAYNEQFF.

The J gene is TRBJ2-6, the V gene TRBV20-1, with 9 bases that match TRBD2. Germline CDR1 is DFQATT and CDR2 is SNEGSKA (reference sequence). The J segment lost 12 bases and the V segment lost 0 bases, leaving 9 bases of the junction unmatched. The CDR3 contains 15 residues. CDR3 DNA sequence: TGCAGTGCTAGAGATCCGGCGGGAGGGCCCCCCGTCCTGACTTTC. As protein: CSARDPAGGPPVLTF.

The chain carries TRBV5-1 and TRBJ2-2; D unclear. The germline V gene has CDR1 SGHRS and CDR2 YFSETQ. Trimming left V 2 bases short and J 0 bases short, with 20 bases between. This CDR3 is 19 amino acids long. CDR3 nucleotides: TGCGCCAGCAGCTTTAGCCCCTTCAATATTGAAGCGAACACCGGGGAGCTGTTTTTT. It specifies CASSFSPFNIEANTGELFF.

This clonotype was counted between two and nine times. The rearrangement links TRBV5-6 to TRBJ1-1, with D maybe TRBD1 (6 bases). The length of the CDR3 is 18 residues. Between the trimmed V and J ends, which lost 7 bases and 0 bases, there was a span of 25 bases. Germline V CDR1 and CDR2: SGHDT, YYEEEE. The DNA of the CDR3 is TGTGCCAGCGTCCTTTATCCTCGGGGGCCCGAGATGAACACTGAAGCTTTCTTT. Translating it yields CASVLYPRGPEMNTEAFF.

There are a few counts of this clonotype. The rearrangement uses TRBV27 and TRBJ1-2; TRBD1 might be the D (6 bases). V gave up 4 bases and J gave up 5 bases, with 14 bases separating them. The CDR3 totals 14 residues. Per germline, CDR1 MNHEY and CDR2 SMNVEV (reference sequence). CDR3 nucleotides: TGTGCCAGCAGTTATTTGGGGGGCGAATATGGCTACACCTTC. This gives the protein CASSYLGGEYGYTF.

Only a few counts were recorded for this clonotype. This chain joins TRBV20-1 and TRBJ2-7; 10 nucleotides align to TRBD2. The ends lost 3 bases at V and 4 bases at J; junction bases unmatched: 6. The CDR3 is made up of 14 amino acids. Germline V gives CDR1 DFQATT, CDR2 SNEGSKA (reference sequence). CDR3 sequence: CSASRPSGSYEQYF. In DNA, the CDR3 is TGCAGTGCTAGTAGGCCTAGCGGGAGTTACGAGCAGTACTTC.

In its sample, this clonotype was seen a few times. The V gene is TRBV18, the J gene TRBJ1-1, with TRBD1 as a possible D gene (5 bases). The length of the CDR3 is 13 residues. Trimming took off 5 bases at V and 3 bases at J, with 10 bases between the two ends. Germline V CDR1 and CDR2: KGHSH, LQKENI. The CDR3 region has the DNA TGTGCCAGCTCATCAGGGATCGACACTGAAGCTTTCTTT. Its translation: CASSSGIDTEAFF.

The J gene is TRBJ2-2, the V gene TRBV9, with 10 bases lining up with TRBD1. V shed 5 bases, J shed 5 bases, and the junction held 9 bases outside the gene matches. Germline V CDR1 and CDR2: SGDLS, YYNGEE. This CDR3 spans 16 amino acids. The CDR3, as DNA: TGTGCCAGCAGAGATCCCGGGACAGGGGATACCGGGGAGCTGTTTTTT. Its translation: CASRDPGTGDTGELFF.

Here the CDR3 DNA reads TGCGCCAGCAGCTTCTGGGCTAGCGGGAGTGGTTACAATGAGCAGTTCTTC. Protein sequence: CASSFWASGSGYNEQFF. The J gene is TRBJ2-1, the V gene TRBV5-1, with 10 bases identical to TRBD2. The CDR3 is made up of 17 amino acids. Losses at the gene ends were 2 bases for V and 4 bases for J; bases not matched to a gene: 9. Germline-derived CDR1 and CDR2 are SGHRS and YFSETQ.

This clonotype was counted a few times. This rearrangement joins TRBV5-1 to TRBJ2-7, with 8 bases lining up with TRBD1. The CDR3 consists of 15 residues. Germline loops: CDR1 SGHRS, CDR2 YFSETQ. V shed 2 bases, J shed 0 bases, and the junction held 4 bases outside the gene matches. CDR3 residues: CASSFDRGTSYEQYF. For the CDR3, the DNA is TGCGCCAGCAGCTTCGACAGGGGTACCTCCTACGAGCAGTACTTC.

J is TRBJ1-2 and V is TRBV19; TRBD1 matches at 9 bases. V shed 4 bases, J shed 0 bases, and the junction held 3 bases outside the gene matches. The CDR3 has 15 residues. CDR1 LNHDA and CDR2 SQIVND come from the germline V gene (reference sequence). The CDR3 protein is CASSNTGGANYGYTF. Written as DNA, the CDR3 is TGTGCCAGTAGTAATACAGGGGGCGCTAACTATGGCTACACCTTC.

Only a few counts were recorded for this clonotype. The V and J genes are TRBV5-1 and TRBJ2-1; 11 bases are a match to TRBD2. The J segment lost 8 bases and the V segment lost 2 bases, leaving 9 bases of the junction unmatched. Germline CDR1 reads SGHRS; CDR2 reads YFSETQ. The CDR3 contains 16 residues. The CDR3, as DNA: TGCGCCAGCAGCTTCTTCACTAGCGGGAGCACGGATGAGCAGTTCTTC. Translating it yields CASSFFTSGSTDEQFF.

V gene TRBV7-2 combines with J gene TRBJ2-2; D remains unclear. The length of the CDR3 is 12 residues. Germline V CDR1 and CDR2: SGHTA, FQGNSA. V lost 5 bases to trimming and J lost 5 bases, with 6 bases between them. CDR3 sequence (DNA): TGTGCCAGCAGCGCCTTTACCGGGGAGCTGTTTTTT. Translation: CASSAFTGELFF.

The table lists this clonotype with a few counts. The rearrangement uses TRBV13 and TRBJ1-6; 10 bases fit TRBD1. The CDR3 has 19 residues. Germline lookup yields CDR1 PRHDT and CDR2 FYEKMQ (reference sequence). V dropped 5 bases and J dropped 1; count of bases not matched to a gene: 11. The CDR3 protein is CASSLWTGGTDSYNSPLHF. Written as DNA, the CDR3 is TGTGCCAGCAGCCTGTGGACAGGGGGGACGGATTCCTATAATTCACCCCTCCACTTT.

The chain carries TRBV20-1 and TRBJ2-3; D may be TRBD2 (6 bases). Between the trimmed V and J ends, which lost 3 bases and 0 bases, there was a span of 13 bases. The CDR3 runs 15 residues. Looked up from germline, CDR1 is DFQATT and CDR2 is SNEGSKA (reference sequence). CDR3: CSASASATSTDTQYF. The CDR3 DNA follows: TGCAGTGCTAGCGCTAGCGCAACTAGCACAGATACGCAGTATTTT.

V gene TRBV5-5 combines with J gene TRBJ2-7, with TRBD1 identical over 8 bases. The CDR3 length is 15 residues. V trimming: 4 bases; J trimming: 3 bases; junction bases outside the gene matches: 9. Looked up from germline, CDR1 is SGHKS and CDR2 is YYEKEE (reference sequence). The CDR3 DNA is TGTGCCAGCAGCCCTGACAGGGGCTGGGGCTACGAGCAGTACTTC. It codes for CASSPDRGWGYEQYF.

In its sample, this clonotype was seen a few times. The rearrangement links TRBV6-1 to TRBJ2-7; tentative D call: TRBD2 (7 bases). Per the germline V gene, CDR1 is MNHNS and CDR2 is SASEGT. Trimming took 6 bases from V and 4 from J, leaving 19 bases between them. This CDR3 region has 15 residues. The CDR3 region has the DNA TGTGCCAGCAGACCCGAGGGGGGGGGATCTTACGAGCAGTACTTC. Encoded protein: CASRPEGGGSYEQYF.

The DNA of the CDR3 is TGTGCCAGCAGCGTAGACAGGGCGGGATACAATGAGCAGTTCTTC. Translating gives CASSVDRAGYNEQFF. The V gene is TRBV9, the J gene TRBJ2-1; D could derive from TRBD1 or TRBD2 (6 bases each). The V and J ends lost 0 bases and 4 bases respectively, with 11 bases between them. Germline lookup yields CDR1 SGDLS and CDR2 YYNGEE. This CDR3 is 15 amino acids long. The full variable domain, rest sourced from reference TRBV9 and TRBJ2-1, is DSGVTQTPKHLITATGQRVTLRCSPRSGDLSVYWYQQSLDQGLQFLIQYYNGEERAKGNILERFSAQQFPDLHSELNLSSLELGDSALYFCASSVDRAGYNEQFFGPGTRLTVL.

The CDR3 region is CATSAQGSGFEQFF. DNA of the CDR3: TGTGCCACCAGTGCCCAAGGGTCAGGGTTCGAGCAGTTCTTC. The rearrangement joins TRBV24-1 to TRBJ2-1; tentative D call: TRBD1 (5 bases). Germline-derived CDR1 and CDR2 are KGHDR and SFDVKD. This CDR3 is 14 amino acids long. Between the trimmed V and J ends, which lost 5 bases and 10 bases, there was a span of 17 bases.

The V and J genes are TRBV4-1 and TRBJ1-3, with D possibly TRBD1 on 5 matching bases. In germline, CDR1 is MGHRA, CDR2 YSYEKL. CDR3 length equals 14 residues. V lost 1 base to trimming and J lost 5 bases, with 9 bases between them. CDR3 DNA sequence: TGCGCCAGCAGCCAAGTCGGGGACCGAAACACCATATATTTT. This encodes CASSQVGDRNTIYF.

V and J are TRBV4-2 and TRBJ2-7; no clear D gene. V lost 5 bases to trimming and J lost 7 bases, with 15 bases between them. This CDR3 is built from 13 residues. Germline CDR1 reads LGHNA; CDR2 reads YNFKEQ. The CDR3 here is CASSSRSNQEQYF. CDR3 in DNA: TGTGCCAGCAGCTCTAGATCGAACCAAGAGCAGTACTTC.

This chain uses TRBV4-1 with TRBJ1-2, with D unclear. This CDR3 has 14 residues. Deletions cut 1 base from V and 5 bases from J, with 11 bases between. Germline CDR1 reads MGHRA; CDR2 reads YSYEKL. This chain's CDR3 is CASSQVPILYGYTF. Here the CDR3 DNA reads TGCGCCAGCAGCCAAGTTCCGATTTTGTATGGCTACACCTTC.